This paragraph reports one TCR beta chain. This sample is drawn from a study of blood T cell repertoires in COVID-19. Study-wide context: From T cells, B-cell-depleted T cells, or PBMCs came the material, which was cDNA or gDNA.

Original methodology: Quantification of nucleated cells was approximated via reference gene primer amplification. The protocol was immunoSEQ multiplex PCR, while the TCRdb copy is restricted to in-frame clones and leaves out a portion. That table supplies the V and J calls and clone size; D and trimming were determined from the DNA. The sample lists tens of thousands of clones; 70% to 90% were seen once. Trimming removed 5 bases from V and 0 bases from J, with 18 bases in between. This CDR3 comprises 17 residues. Germline CDR1 reads SGHAT; CDR2 reads FQNNGV. This rearrangement joins TRBV11-2 to TRBJ2-3, with a weak D call TRBD2 (5 bases). The clonotype was recovered from a man between 65 and 85 years old with acute or convalescent COVID-19. The sequencing input was peripheral blood. The chain's CDR3 is CASSKRIQRTSTDTQYF. For the CDR3, the DNA is TGTGCCAGCAGCAAAAGAATACAGAGGACTAGCACAGATACGCAGTATTTT. The full variable domain, rest sourced from reference TRBV11-2 and TRBJ2-3, is EAGVAQSPRYKIIEKRQSVAFWCNPISGHATLYWYQQILGQGPKLLIQFQNNGVVDDSQLPKDRFSAERLKGVDSTLKIQPAKLEDSAVYLCASSKRIQRTSTDTQYFGPGTRLTVL.